The 32 T cell receptor beta chains listed next were all sequenced from one sample in a study of T cell changes during pregnancy in multiple sclerosis. TCRdb's table, derived via immunoSEQ multiplex PCR, lists solely in-frame clones and lacks some. The data hold more than 70,000 clones, with roughly 91% observed a single time. Sequencing used peripheral blood, obtained after pregnancy. These receptors were taken from a female donor in good health, enrolled as a control in a pregnancy study.

The chain links TRBV7-6 to TRBJ1-5; unclear D gene. The CDR3 totals 14 residues. V lost 1 base, J lost 7 bases, and 11 bases lay in between. CDR1 and CDR2 (germline): SGHVS, FNYEAQ. The CDR3 DNA follows: TGTGCCAGCAGCTTAGAGGCAGAGAGGCAGCCCCAGCATTTT. The encoded protein is CASSLEAERQPQHF. Based on the CDR3 plus reference TRBV7-6 and TRBJ1-5, the full variable domain is GAGVSQSPRYKVTKRGQDVALRCDPISGHVSLYWYRQALGQGPEFLTYFNYEAQQDKSGLPNDRFSAERPEGSISTLTIQRTEQRDSAMYRCASSLEAERQPQHFGDGTRLSIL.

This rearrangement joins TRBV11-2 to TRBJ1-4, with a possible D match to TRBD1 (5 bases). Germline V lookup: CDR1 SGHAT, CDR2 FQNNGV. The CDR3 contains 14 residues. V was pared by 4 bases and J by 3 bases, with 9 bases between. The CDR3 nucleotides are TGTGCCAGCAGCTCCCCAGGGCCTAATGAAAAACTGTTTTTT. Amino acid sequence: CASSSPGPNEKLFF.

The chain links TRBV10-2 to TRBJ2-4, with a weak D call TRBD2 (6 bases). The CDR3 is made up of 16 amino acids. V lost 0 bases to trimming and J lost 4 bases, with 13 bases between them. The germline V gene encodes CDR1 WSHSY and CDR2 SAAADI. CDR3 protein: CASSESVGGRKNIQYF. CDR3 DNA sequence: TGCGCCAGCAGTGAGTCGGTCGGGGGAAGAAAAAACATTCAGTACTTC.

The table lists this clone with a count of one. The V call is TRBV19, the J call TRBJ1-5; 10 bases fit TRBD1. The CDR3 loop spans 14 amino acids. Trimming removed 10 bases from V and 7 bases from J; junction bases left unmatched: 10. Per germline, CDR1 LNHDA and CDR2 SQIVND (reference sequence). The CDR3 nucleotides read TGTGCCACGAGGCGGGACAGGGGATACCAGCCCCAGCATTTT. It specifies CATRRDRGYQPQHF. The entire variable domain, with the rest obtained from reference TRBV19 and TRBJ1-5, is as follows: DGGITQSPKYLFRKEGQNVTLSCEQNLNHDAMYWYRQDPGQGLRLIYYSQIVNDFQKGDIAEGYSVSREKKESFPLTVTSAQKNPTAFYLCATRRDRGYQPQHFGDGTRLSIL.

This clone was seen a handful of times. The chain uses TRBV9 and TRBJ1-1, with 7 bases fitting TRBD1. Looked up from germline, CDR1 is SGDLS and CDR2 is YYNGEE. Unmatched junction bases numbered 8, after V lost 3 bases and J lost 0 bases. The CDR3 sequence is 16 residues long. The CDR3 nucleotides read TGTGCCAGCAGCGCCCGGGACAGTTTGATGAACACTGAAGCTTTCTTT. Translating gives CASSARDSLMNTEAFF.

There are a few counts of this clone. The chain uses TRBV7-6 and TRBJ1-6, with 9 positions matching TRBD1. The germline CDR1 and CDR2 sequences are SGHVS and FNYEAQ. Trimming took 4 bases from V and 7 from J; bases not matched to a gene: 2. The CDR3 is 14 residues long. The CDR3 loop reads CASSSGTGNSPLHF. CDR3 nucleotide sequence: TGTGCCAGCAGCTCCGGGACAGGGAATTCACCCCTCCACTTT.

V and J are TRBV10-3 and TRBJ2-1, with D maybe TRBD1 (6 bases). Germline lookup yields CDR1 ENHRY and CDR2 SYGVKD. V gave up 3 bases and J gave up 14 bases, with 14 bases separating them. The length of the CDR3 is 12 residues. The CDR3 nucleotides read TGTGCCATCAGTGACCTGACAGGCTCCGAGTTCTTC. Its protein product is CAISDLTGSEFF.

The chain has TRBV11-2 and TRBJ1-1; 8 bases match TRBD1. V lost 5 bases and J lost 1; bases outside the gene matches: 6. In germline, CDR1 is SGHAT, CDR2 FQNNGV. CDR3 length equals 15 residues. CDR3 sequence reads: CASSPAGTGNTEAFF. DNA for the CDR3: TGTGCCAGCAGCCCCGCCGGGACAGGGAACACTGAAGCTTTCTTT.

The CDR3, as DNA: TGTGCCAGCAGTGAAGCGGCCAGGGGGCTCTACGAGCAGTACTTC. It encodes CASSEAARGLYEQYF. The gene calls are TRBV6-1 and TRBJ2-7, with 8 nucleotides matching TRBD1. The CDR3 covers 15 residues. Germline lookup yields CDR1 MNHNS and CDR2 SASEGT. Unmatched junction bases numbered 4, after V lost 0 bases and J lost 3 bases.

A single count supports this clone. The rearrangement joins TRBV18 to TRBJ1-1, with 9 bases matching TRBD1. Germline V CDR1 and CDR2: KGHSH, LQKENI. This CDR3 is built from 14 residues. V was pared by 3 bases and J by 6 bases, with 5 bases of the junction left unmatched. The CDR3 nucleotides are TGTGCCAGCTCACCCGGGACAGGGCCCCCTGAAGCTTTCTTT. This encodes CASSPGTGPPEAFF. Full variable domain (missing parts from reference TRBV18 and TRBJ1-1): NAGVMQNPRHLVRRRGQEARLRCSPMKGHSHVYWYRQLPEEGLKFMVYLQKENIIDESGMPKERFSAEFPKEGPSILRIQQVVRGDSAAYFCASSPGTGPPEAFFGQGTRLTVV.

The V and J genes are TRBV2 and TRBJ2-6, with 7 positions matching TRBD1. The CDR3 has 15 amino acids. Unmatched junction bases numbered 5, after V lost 6 bases and J lost 3 bases. Germline CDR1 is SNHLY and CDR2 is FYNNEI. CDR3 in DNA: TGTGCCAGCAGCGAGACAGGGTTTGGGGCCAACGTCCTGACTTTC. It encodes CASSETGFGANVLTF.

This sequence joins TRBV6-5 and TRBJ1-1, with D tentatively TRBD1 (6 bases). The CDR3 runs 12 residues. CDR1 is MNHEY, CDR2 SVGAGI, per germline. V gave up 7 bases and J gave up 4 bases, with 10 bases separating them. CDR3 amino acids: CASTTGATEAFF. The CDR3 DNA reads as TGTGCCAGCACGACAGGAGCCACTGAAGCTTTCTTT.

The chain combines TRBV27 with TRBJ1-2, with no clear D. The CDR3 covers 14 residues. Per the germline V gene, CDR1 is MNHEY and CDR2 is SMNVEV (reference sequence). With 1 base removed from V and 5 bases from J, the gap between germline ends came to 11 bases. CDR3 loop: CASSLWGEGYGYTF. CDR3 in DNA: TGTGCCAGCAGTTTATGGGGAGAAGGGTATGGCTACACCTTC.

This chain's CDR3 is CASSSSIGQGYNSPLHF. CDR3 DNA sequence: TGTGCCAGCAGCTCCTCCATAGGACAGGGCTATAATTCACCCCTCCACTTT. The chain joins TRBV5-4 to TRBJ1-6; 8 positions agree with TRBD1. Germline lookup yields CDR1 SGHNT and CDR2 YYREEE (reference sequence). V gave up 3 bases and J gave up 3 bases; unmatched junction bases: 8. The CDR3 runs 17 residues.

The chain joins TRBV9 to TRBJ2-2, with TRBD1 matching 8 bases. Looked up from germline, CDR1 is SGDLS and CDR2 is YYNGEE. V was pared by 7 bases and J by 0 bases, with 11 bases of the junction left unmatched. There are 17 residues in the CDR3. CDR3: CASAAYRGMANTGELFF. The CDR3 DNA reads TGTGCCAGCGCGGCCTACAGGGGGATGGCGAACACCGGGGAGCTGTTTTTT.

The V gene is TRBV7-2, the J gene TRBJ2-7, with a weak D call TRBD1 (6 bases). The CDR3 loop spans 15 amino acids. CDR1 is SGHTA and CDR2 is FQGNSA in the germline V gene. Deletions cut 1 base from V and 0 bases from J, with 10 bases between. The CDR3 DNA follows: TGTGCCAGCAGCTTAGGTCAGGGGAGCTCCTACGAGCAGTACTTC. It encodes CASSLGQGSSYEQYF.

This clone has only a few counts. The chain couples TRBV27 to TRBJ1-5; the match to TRBD1 covers 7 bases. There are 15 residues in the CDR3. Germline assignment: CDR1 MNHEY and CDR2 SMNVEV (reference sequence). The junction had 5 bases not matched to a gene; V was cut back by 6 bases and J by 0 bases. In DNA, the CDR3 is TGTGCCAGCAGGGGACAGACTTCTAGCAATCAGCCCCAGCATTTT. This sequence encodes CASRGQTSSNQPQHF.

The CDR3 loop is CASSASTGNEQYF. CDR3 nucleotides: TGTGCCAGCAGTGCCTCGACAGGGAACGAGCAGTACTTC. The chain has TRBV27 and TRBJ2-7; 7 bases align to TRBD1. This CDR3 spans 13 amino acids. The germline CDR1 and CDR2 sequences are MNHEY and SMNVEV (reference sequence). V lost 5 bases and J lost 5; bases outside the gene matches: 6.

CDR3 in amino acids: CASRGWGQGGDTIYF. The CDR3 nucleotides are TGTGCCAGCAGGGGCTGGGGACAGGGGGGAGACACCATATATTTT. The rearrangement joins TRBV27 to TRBJ1-3; 11 bases align to TRBD1. The CDR3 sequence is 15 residues long. J lost 8 bases, V lost 6 bases, and 9 bases had no gene match. The V gene's germline CDR1 is MNHEY and CDR2 SMNVEV (reference sequence).

This clone was observed a few times. The chain combines TRBV6-5 with TRBJ1-6, with TRBD1 matching over 7 bases. V shed 4 bases and J 13 bases; nucleotides not matched to a gene: 7. Germline assignment: CDR1 MNHEY and CDR2 SVGAGI. CDR3 length: 13 amino acids. CDR3 coding DNA: TGTGCCAGCAGTTGGGACAGTTCCCGTCCCCTCCACTTT. The encoded protein is CASSWDSSRPLHF.

The chain employs TRBV19 and TRBJ2-1, with a tentative D call TRBD1 (5 bases). This CDR3 is 18 amino acids long. The germline V gene has CDR1 LNHDA and CDR2 SQIVND (reference sequence). Trimming stripped 0 bases from V and 2 bases from J, with 17 bases between. The CDR3 spells CASSIDQRQGMAYNEQFF. CDR3 nucleotides: TGTGCCAGTAGTATAGATCAGAGGCAGGGTATGGCCTACAATGAGCAGTTCTTC.

The chain has TRBV6-6 and TRBJ1-1; maybe TRBD1 (6 bases). The CDR3 sequence is 14 residues long. Germline V gives CDR1 MNHNY, CDR2 SVGAGI (reference sequence). The ends were cut back, 2 bases at V and 4 bases at J, with 11 bases in the middle. Written as DNA, the CDR3 is TGTGCCAGCAGTTACACGGCAGGGGCCACTGAAGCTTTCTTT. Amino acid sequence: CASSYTAGATEAFF.

This clone occurred once. V usage is TRBV15 and J usage is TRBJ2-5, with 7 nucleotides matching TRBD1. Germline V gives CDR1 LNHNV, CDR2 YYDKDF (reference sequence). There are 14 residues in the CDR3. V shed 3 bases and J 2 bases; nucleotides not matched to a gene: 3. The CDR3, as DNA: TGTGCCACCAGCAGCCCGGGACAGCAAGAGACCCAGTACTTC. This gives the protein CATSSPGQQETQYF.

The chain carries TRBV11-2 and TRBJ2-3; the match to TRBD2 covers 9 bases. The CDR3 has 16 residues. V shed 5 bases, J shed 4 bases, and the junction held 10 bases outside the gene matches. The germline V gene encodes CDR1 SGHAT and CDR2 FQNNGV. The CDR3 region is CASSPRRRGGPDTQYF. The CDR3, as DNA: TGTGCCAGCAGCCCTAGACGGCGGGGGGGCCCAGATACGCAGTATTTT.

As for this clone: Other DNA sequences in the sample encode the same CDR3. The CDR3 region is CASSLGASYEQYF. In DNA, the CDR3 is TGTGCCAGCAGTTTAGGGGCCAGCTACGAGCAGTACTTC. The genes are TRBV27 and TRBJ2-7; tentatively, D is TRBD1 (5 bases). V was clipped by 2 bases and J by 3 bases, with 8 bases between them. The CDR3 loop spans 13 amino acids. Germline V gives CDR1 MNHEY, CDR2 SMNVEV (reference sequence).

This chain joins TRBV11-2 and TRBJ2-7; 7 bases are shared with TRBD1. J lost 3 bases, V lost 5 bases, and 10 bases had no gene match. CDR1 SGHAT and CDR2 FQNNGV come from the germline V gene. The CDR3 has 15 amino acids. The CDR3 DNA sequence: TGTGCCAGCAGCCAGCGACAGGGTCTGAGCTACGAGCAGTACTTC. Protein sequence: CASSQRQGLSYEQYF.

The chain couples TRBV23-1 to TRBJ2-7, with 8 bases lining up with TRBD1. TRBV23-1 is classed as an ORF, of uncertain function. The ends lost 6 bases at V and 1 base at J; junction bases unmatched: 8. The CDR3 length is 15 residues. The CDR3 coding sequence is TGCGCCAGCAGCTTGGGGGACAGGACTTCCTACGAGCAGTACTTC. It yields the protein CASSLGDRTSYEQYF.

The chain joins TRBV7-2 to TRBJ2-1; D is perhaps TRBD1 (6 bases). Germline values: CDR1 SGHTA, CDR2 FQGNSA. The CDR3 totals 14 residues. V lost 5 bases and J lost 5, with 13 bases in between. The CDR3 bases are TGTGCCAGCAGCCCCAGGGGTTCCAACAATGAGCAGTTCTTC. This sequence encodes CASSPRGSNNEQFF.

The genes are TRBV7-9 and TRBJ2-2; possibly TRBD1 for D (6 bases). The CDR3 runs to 12 residues. Trimming stripped 5 bases from V and 9 bases from J, with 10 bases between. Germline assignment: CDR1 SEHNR and CDR2 FQNEAQ (reference sequence). The CDR3 bases are TGTGCCAGCAGCACACAGGGCTGGGAGCTGTTTTTT. The encoded protein is CASSTQGWELFF.

J is TRBJ1-2 and V is TRBV5-5; D might be TRBD1 (6 bases). The CDR3 runs to 14 residues. V shed 2 bases and J shed 5 bases, with 13 bases lying between them. Germline assignment: CDR1 SGHKS and CDR2 YYEKEE (reference sequence). For the CDR3, the DNA is TGTGCCAGCAGCTTTGGGCGGGGGGCTTATGGCTACACCTTC. Amino acids: CASSFGRGAYGYTF.

The V call is TRBV6-6, the J call TRBJ2-2; D is possibly TRBD2 (5 bases). The V and J ends lost 8 bases and 2 bases respectively, with 9 bases between them. The CDR3 sequence is 13 residues long. Per the germline V gene, CDR1 is MNHNY and CDR2 is SVGAGI (reference sequence). CDR3 region: CASEGPNTGELFF. The CDR3 nucleotides are TGTGCCAGCGAGGGCCCCAACACCGGGGAGCTGTTTTTT.

The J gene is TRBJ1-5, the V gene TRBV27; 8 nucleotides align to TRBD1. The CDR3 is 14 amino acids. With 5 bases clipped from V and 2 bases from J, the junction kept 2 bases outside the gene matches. CDR1 and CDR2 from the germline V gene are MNHEY and SMNVEV (reference sequence). The CDR3 sequence: CASSPDRGNQPQHF. In DNA, the CDR3 is TGTGCCAGCAGTCCGGACAGGGGCAATCAGCCCCAGCATTTT.